Following are 29 T cell receptor beta chains from one sample sequenced in a study of regulatory T cells in long-lasting Graves disease. The time point denotes: newly diagnosed GD, antithyroid drugs for less than 3 months. The TCR library was prepared using RNA isolated from PBMCs. In building TCR beta libraries, iRepertoire HTBI primers were used together with Arm-PCR of CDR3 regions. Each CDR3 protein is one row after TCRdb ran MiXCR on the multiplex PCR reads. Here the sample spans about 240,000 distinct CDR3 sequences, just over 20% being singletons. Specimen: peripheral blood mononuclear cells (PBMCs), collected at new diagnosis, from a patient treated with antithyroid drugs. Receptors originate from a female donor with Graves disease.

The chain is built from TRBV28 and TRBJ2-7; TRBD2 matches 8 bases. The J segment lost 6 bases and the V segment lost 0 bases, leaving 10 bases of the junction unmatched. Germline CDR1 is MDHEN and CDR2 is SYDVKM. This CDR3 contains 16 residues. In DNA, the CDR3 is TGTGCCAGCAGTTTATGGCTAGCGGGCGGGGCTACCGAGCAGTACTTC. Translation gives CASSLWLAGGATEQYF.

This clonotype was counted at least ten times. The chain combines TRBV2 with TRBJ2-2, with 9 bases matching TRBD1. The V gene's germline CDR1 is SNHLY and CDR2 FYNNEI. The CDR3 runs 16 residues. V was clipped by 4 bases and J by 2 bases; unmatched bases: 5. CDR3 nucleotide sequence: TGTGCCAGCAGTGGGACAGGGGACATAAACACCGGGGAGCTGTTTTTT. It translates to CASSGTGDINTGELFF.

This clonotype was seen ten or more times. V is TRBV3-1 and J is TRBJ2-3; D is undetermined. This CDR3 is built from 17 residues. V lost 4 bases to trimming and J lost 0 bases, with 17 bases between them. CDR1 and CDR2 (germline): LGHDT, YNNKEL (reference sequence). The CDR3 DNA reads as TGTGCCAGCAGCCCTCGTCGAGCTCTAACTAGCACAGATACGCAGTATTTT. Its protein product is CASSPRRALTSTDTQYF.

The chain is built from TRBV6-1 and TRBJ1-5, with 9 bases matching TRBD1. Per the germline V gene, CDR1 is MNHNS and CDR2 is SASEGT. This CDR3 has 16 amino acids. Losses at the gene ends were 6 bases for V and 4 bases for J; bases not matched to a gene: 10. The CDR3 bases are TGTGCCAGCAGCGATATATCCGGGACAGGGAATCAGCCCCAGCATTTT. Residues: CASSDISGTGNQPQHF.

This clonotype was detected a few times. The CDR3 region has the DNA TGTGCCAGCAGCGGAGGGGGTGGGCCGCGTGGGACCGGGGAGCTGTTTTTT. It codes for CASSGGGGPRGTGELFF. This chain connects TRBV7-9 to TRBJ2-2; D tentatively fits TRBD1 or TRBD2 (6 bases each). The CDR3 is 17 residues long. Trimming took off 5 bases at V and 5 bases at J, with 21 bases between the two ends. Germline CDR1 and CDR2: SEHNR and FQNEAQ (reference sequence).

Of note for this clonotype: A far larger clone differs by one base, so this is likely a read error. This rearrangement joins TRBV7-2 to TRBJ2-3, with 8 bases lining up with TRBD2. The CDR3 runs to 15 residues. The germline CDR1 and CDR2 sequences are SGHTA and FQGNSA. The trim removed 3 bases at V and 1 base at J, leaving 3 bases unmatched. In DNA form, the CDR3 reads TGTGCCAGCAGCTTTACAGCGGGGGGCACAGATACGCAGTATTTT. It encodes CASSFTAGGTDTQYF.

This chain links TRBV27 with TRBJ1-6; no clear D gene. Germline values: CDR1 MNHEY, CDR2 SMNVEV (reference sequence). The CDR3 runs 14 residues. V dropped 2 bases and J dropped 11 bases, with 13 bases sitting between them. CDR3 in amino acids: CASSLAQNLTPLHF. CDR3 bases: TGTGCCAGCAGTTTAGCGCAGAATTTGACACCCCTCCACTTT.

This clonotype was seen ten or more times. The chain links TRBV6-1 to TRBJ1-2; 7 nucleotides align to TRBD1. This CDR3 has 13 residues. The germline CDR1 and CDR2 sequences are MNHNS and SASEGT. With 5 bases clipped from V and 5 bases from J, the junction kept 5 bases outside the gene matches. CDR3 in DNA: TGTGCCAGCAGTAGGGACAGCGCATATGGCTACACCTTC. Amino acids: CASSRDSAYGYTF.

The CDR3, as DNA: TGTGCCAGCAGCTTAAAGGCGCCACTAGCGGGATTCTACGAGCAGTACTTC. Protein sequence: CASSLKAPLAGFYEQYF. This chain connects TRBV7-2 to TRBJ2-7; 10 bases agree with TRBD2. This CDR3 has 17 amino acids. V gave up 2 bases and J gave up 3 bases; unmatched junction bases: 10. CDR1 SGHTA and CDR2 FQGNSA come from the germline V gene.

This clonotype was observed many times. The chain combines TRBV18 with TRBJ1-4; 7 bases line up with TRBD1. With V trimmed by 5 bases and J by 7 bases, 7 bases remained unmatched. The CDR3 length is 14 residues. Germline V gene lookup returns CDR1 KGHSH and CDR2 LQKENI. The CDR3 DNA follows: TGTGCCAGCTCATCCCGGGACAGCCCTGAAAAACTGTTTTTT. Protein product: CASSSRDSPEKLFF.

The chain is built from TRBV27 and TRBJ1-3, with a weak D call TRBD1 (6 bases). The CDR3 is 15 residues long. V was clipped by 6 bases and J by 0 bases, with 12 bases between them. Germline lookup yields CDR1 MNHEY and CDR2 SMNVEV (reference sequence). For the CDR3, the DNA is TGTGCCAGCAGAGCCAGGGGAGACTCTGGAAACACCATATATTTT. This codes for CASRARGDSGNTIYF.

This clonotype was detected many times. V is TRBV11-2 and J is TRBJ2-1; 9 nucleotides line up with TRBD1. The CDR3 has 15 residues. V lost 5 bases, J lost 5 bases, and 7 bases stayed unmatched. Germline V gives CDR1 SGHAT, CDR2 FQNNGV. CDR3 DNA sequence: TGTGCCAGCAGCCGCACAGGGGGCGGCCACAATGAGCAGTTCTTC. This gives the protein CASSRTGGGHNEQFF.

This clonotype was seen more than once but under ten times. The J gene is TRBJ2-5, the V gene TRBV5-6; D remains unclear. Germline V gene lookup returns CDR1 SGHDT and CDR2 YYEEEE. V shed 5 bases and J shed 0 bases, with 8 bases lying between them. The CDR3 runs 13 residues. This CDR3 is CASSRDDQETQYF. DNA of the CDR3: TGTGCCAGCAGTCGCGACGACCAAGAGACCCAGTACTTC.

The sample holds many counts of this clonotype. The CDR3 spells CASSPPGVGKGTDTQYF. The CDR3 region has the DNA TGTGCCAGCAGCCCTCCTGGAGTGGGAAAAGGCACAGATACGCAGTATTTT. J is TRBJ2-3 and V is TRBV28; D call uncertain. The length of the CDR3 is 17 residues. The germline V gene encodes CDR1 MDHEN and CDR2 SYDVKM. V dropped 6 bases and J dropped 1 base, with 20 bases sitting between them.

The table lists this clonotype with many counts. The gene calls are TRBV5-1 and TRBJ1-2; weak D call: TRBD1 (5 bases). Germline V gives CDR1 SGHRS, CDR2 YFSETQ. This CDR3 is built from 15 residues. Trimming left V 3 bases short and J 4 bases short, with 16 bases between. Here the CDR3 DNA reads TGCGCCAGCAGCTACGACCGCGGACATGGCTATGGCTACACCTTC. It translates to CASSYDRGHGYGYTF.

This clonotype was detected ten times or more. The V gene is TRBV3-1, the J gene TRBJ2-2; 7 bases map to TRBD2. Germline-derived CDR1 and CDR2 are LGHDT and YNNKEL (reference sequence). The CDR3 totals 15 residues. The V gene end was trimmed by 1 base and the J gene end by 7 bases; junction bases not matched to a gene: 6. The CDR3 DNA is TGTGCCAGCAGCCAAGTTCAAGGGAGGGGCGGGGAGCTGTTTTTT. Its protein product is CASSQVQGRGGELFF.

This chain joins TRBV6-2 or TRBV6-3 and TRBJ1-2; D not certain. V was clipped by 2 bases and J by 4 bases, with 11 bases between them. This CDR3 has 14 amino acids. Per germline, CDR1 MNHEY and CDR2 SVGEGT. The CDR3 region has the DNA TGTGCCAGCAGTTACAGCGACCCTCGCTATGGCTACACCTTC. Amino acid sequence: CASSYSDPRYGYTF.

This clonotype occurred a few times. The chain couples TRBV4-1 to TRBJ1-2, with D tentatively TRBD1 (5 bases). Trimming shortened V by 4 bases and J by 1 base, and 22 bases separated the two germline ends. Per the germline V gene, CDR1 is MGHRA and CDR2 is YSYEKL. The CDR3 consists of 18 residues. CDR3 amino acids: CASSRSSSGTGGNYGYTF. CDR3 coding DNA: TGCGCCAGCAGCCGATCCTCCTCCGGGACGGGAGGTAACTATGGCTACACCTTC.

This clonotype was seen only a few times. The V and J genes are TRBV18 and TRBJ1-5; TRBD1 is a possible D gene (5 bases). Deletions cut 6 bases from V and 6 bases from J, with 15 bases between. Germline-derived CDR1 and CDR2 are KGHSH and LQKENI. The CDR3 is 14 amino acids. The CDR3 region has the DNA TGTGCCAGCTCCGAGGGGCAAGCGAGTCAGCCCCAGCATTTT. Amino acids: CASSEGQASQPQHF.

This clonotype was counted between two and nine times. The V gene is TRBV19, the J gene TRBJ1-5; TRBD1 matches 12 bases. The CDR3 has 15 amino acids. From germline, CDR1 is LNHDA and CDR2 SQIVND (reference sequence). V lost 5 bases and J lost 6; bases outside the gene matches: 5. In DNA, the CDR3 is TGTGCCAGTAGTGAGGGACAGGGGGCAAGTCAGCCCCAGCATTTT. Its translation: CASSEGQGASQPQHF.

This clonotype was recorded many times. The chain uses TRBV5-6 and TRBJ2-1, with 8 positions matching TRBD2. The CDR3 sequence is 17 residues long. Germline CDR1 and CDR2: SGHDT and YYEEEE. Unmatched junction bases numbered 9, after V lost 4 bases and J lost 0 bases. The CDR3 coding sequence is TGTGCCAGCAGCCCCCTGGCGCGGGGGGTCTCCTACAATGAGCAGTTCTTC. Translated, it gives CASSPLARGVSYNEQFF.

The chain links TRBV20-1 to TRBJ2-1; the D gene is possibly TRBD2 (6 bases). The V gene lost 6 bases and the J gene lost 7 bases, with 19 bases spanning the gap. The CDR3 loop spans 14 amino acids. Germline V lookup: CDR1 DFQATT, CDR2 SNEGSKA (reference sequence). Here the CDR3 reads CSATGASAHNEQFF. CDR3 DNA: TGCAGTGCGACCGGGGCTAGCGCGCATAATGAGCAGTTCTTC.

This clonotype was seen only a few times. J is TRBJ1-5 and V is TRBV12-5, with D possibly matching TRBD1 (5 bases). V was clipped by 1 base and J by 1 base, with 14 bases between them. Germline V lookup: CDR1 LGHNT, CDR2 FRNRAP. The CDR3 is made up of 17 amino acids. Here the CDR3 DNA reads TGTGCTAGTGGTTTGGACCTCCGGGGGGGGAGCAATCAGCCCCAGCATTTT. This sequence encodes CASGLDLRGGSNQPQHF.

The chain links TRBV19 to TRBJ2-1; tentatively, D is TRBD1 or TRBD2 (5 bases each). The CDR3 sequence is 12 residues long. V shed 5 bases and J shed 10 bases, with 12 bases lying between them. Per the germline V gene, CDR1 is LNHDA and CDR2 is SQIVND (reference sequence). CDR3 coding DNA: TGTGCCAGTAGTTTTCGAGAGGGGGAGCAGTTCTTC. Its translation: CASSFREGEQFF.

The chain is built from TRBV5-1 and TRBJ2-1; TRBD1 aligns across 8 bases. V was pared by 0 bases and J by 3 bases, with 2 bases of the junction left unmatched. The germline V gene encodes CDR1 SGHRS and CDR2 YFSETQ. This CDR3 spans 15 amino acids. CDR3 sequence: CASSLEQGDYNEQFF. For the CDR3, the DNA is TGCGCCAGCAGCTTGGAACAGGGGGACTACAATGAGCAGTTCTTC.

The rearrangement joins TRBV12-3 or TRBV12-4 to TRBJ2-5, with 7 nucleotides matching TRBD2. J gave up 5 bases and V 2 bases, and 11 bases lay outside the gene matches. The CDR3 runs to 16 residues. The CDR3 spells CASSLLAASGSETQYF. In nucleotides, the CDR3 is TGTGCCAGCAGTTTACTCGCGGCTAGCGGTAGTGAGACCCAGTACTTC.

This clonotype was seen just once. This chain uses TRBV4-3 with TRBJ2-3; 10 bases are a match to TRBD2. Germline V CDR1 and CDR2: LGHNA, YSLEER. The CDR3 totals 19 residues. V shed 0 bases and J 2 bases; nucleotides not matched to a gene: 11. The CDR3 region has the DNA TGCGCCAGCAGCCAAGATCGGACTAGCGGAGGTGGGATCACAGATACGCAGTATTTT. Its translation: CASSQDRTSGGGITDTQYF.

In this sample, this clonotype turned up many times. The chain is built from TRBV30 and TRBJ1-6; possibly TRBD1 for D (5 bases). V was clipped by 1 base and J by 11 bases, with 12 bases between them. The CDR3 is 13 residues long. Germline CDR1 is GTSNPN and CDR2 is SVGIG (reference sequence). CDR3 sequence (DNA): TGTGCCTGGAGTGAAGGGACTGCGACACCCCTCCACTTT. It specifies CAWSEGTATPLHF.

This clonotype showed up just a few times. The junction shows a germline mismatch at one end, possibly a read error. The J gene is TRBJ1-5, the V gene TRBV19, with 10 bases matching TRBD1. There are 19 residues in the CDR3. CDR1 LNHDA and CDR2 SQIVND come from the germline V gene (reference sequence). The chain's CDR3 is CPSSTTGTGETYSNQPQHF. The CDR3 bases are TGTCCCAGTAGTACAACCGGGACAGGGGAAACTTATAGCAATCAGCCCCAGCATTTT.